This TCR beta chain stems from a study of blood T cells in healthy people across ages. A J-beta primer mix and a sample-barcoded 5' primer were used in a second PCR of about 7 to 11 cycles. TCRdb fed the 5' RACE reads into MiXCR, producing one record per CDR3 protein. The sample has 1.4 million to 1.5 million distinct CDR3 sequences, roughly 40% seen once. This clonotype was seen a few times. Germline CDR1 is MNHNS and CDR2 is SASEGT. V lost 7 bases and J lost 6; bases outside the gene matches: 5. The CDR3 is made up of 15 amino acids. The chain recombines TRBV6-1 with TRBJ2-1; TRBD2 matches at 14 bases. The specimen sequenced was blood. This receptor was obtained from a woman aged 18 to 35 in good health. CDR3 DNA sequence: TGTGCCAGCACCAAGGGGACTAGCGGGGGCAATGAGCAGTTCTTC. Translating it yields CASTKGTSGGNEQFF.